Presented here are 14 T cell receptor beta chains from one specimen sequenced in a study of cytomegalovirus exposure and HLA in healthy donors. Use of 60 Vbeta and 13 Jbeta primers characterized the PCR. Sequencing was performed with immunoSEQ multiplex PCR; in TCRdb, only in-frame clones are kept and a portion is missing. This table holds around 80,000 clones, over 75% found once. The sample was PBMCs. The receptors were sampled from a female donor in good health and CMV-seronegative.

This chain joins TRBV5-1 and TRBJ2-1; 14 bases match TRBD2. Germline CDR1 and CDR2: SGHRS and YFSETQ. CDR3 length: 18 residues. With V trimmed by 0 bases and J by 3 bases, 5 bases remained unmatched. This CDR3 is CASSLERTSGRSYNEQFF. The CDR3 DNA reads TGCGCCAGCAGCTTGGAACGGACTAGCGGGAGGAGCTACAATGAGCAGTTCTTC.

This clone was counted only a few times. CDR3 sequence (DNA): TGCGCCAGCAGCCAAGACTGGAACACTGAAGCTTTCTTT. This encodes CASSQDWNTEAFF. The V gene is TRBV4-3, the J gene TRBJ1-1; no firm D call. Between the trimmed V and J ends, which lost 0 bases and 1 base, there was a span of 3 bases. The CDR3 covers 13 residues. Germline assignment: CDR1 LGHNA and CDR2 YSLEER.

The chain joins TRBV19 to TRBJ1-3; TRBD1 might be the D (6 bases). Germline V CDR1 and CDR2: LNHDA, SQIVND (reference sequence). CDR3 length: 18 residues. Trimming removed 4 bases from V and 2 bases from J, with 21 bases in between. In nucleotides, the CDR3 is TGTGCCAGTAGTACCCGTGCGACAGGACAAAGAGCTGGAAACACCATATATTTT. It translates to CASSTRATGQRAGNTIYF.

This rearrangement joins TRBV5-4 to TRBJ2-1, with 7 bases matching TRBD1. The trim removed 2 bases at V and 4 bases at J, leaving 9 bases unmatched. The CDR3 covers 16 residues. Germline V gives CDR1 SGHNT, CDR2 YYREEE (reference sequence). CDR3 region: CASSFPRQGLYNEQFF. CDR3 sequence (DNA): TGTGCCAGCAGCTTCCCCCGACAGGGTTTATACAATGAGCAGTTCTTC. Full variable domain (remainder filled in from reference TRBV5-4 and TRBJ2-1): ETGVTQSPTHLIKTRGQQVTLRCSSQSGHNTVSWYQQALGQGPQFIFQYYREEENGRGNFPPRFSGLQFPNYSSELNVNALELDDSALYLCASSFPRQGLYNEQFFGPGTRLTVL.

The CDR3 coding sequence is TGTGCCAGCAGTACGGGGTGGAACACTGAAGCTTTCTTT. It translates to CASSTGWNTEAFF. The V and J genes are TRBV7-2 and TRBJ1-1; D is undetermined. Germline V lookup: CDR1 SGHTA, CDR2 FQGNSA. The CDR3 length is 13 residues. The germline V and J ends were trimmed by 6 bases and 1 base, with 9 bases remaining between them.

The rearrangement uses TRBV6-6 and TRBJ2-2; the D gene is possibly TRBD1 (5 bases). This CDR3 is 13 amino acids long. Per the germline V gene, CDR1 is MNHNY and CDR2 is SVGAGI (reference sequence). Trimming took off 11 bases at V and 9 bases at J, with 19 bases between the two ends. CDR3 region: CAVRQSLRRELFF. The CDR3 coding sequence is TGTGCCGTAAGACAGTCCCTTCGAAGGGAGCTGTTTTTT.

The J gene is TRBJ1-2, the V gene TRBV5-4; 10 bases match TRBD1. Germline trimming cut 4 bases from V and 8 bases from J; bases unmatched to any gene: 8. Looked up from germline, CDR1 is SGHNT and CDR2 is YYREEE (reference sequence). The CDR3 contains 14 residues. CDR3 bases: TGTGCCAGCAGCCCGCCGGGACAGGGGTTGGGCTACACCTTC. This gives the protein CASSPPGQGLGYTF.

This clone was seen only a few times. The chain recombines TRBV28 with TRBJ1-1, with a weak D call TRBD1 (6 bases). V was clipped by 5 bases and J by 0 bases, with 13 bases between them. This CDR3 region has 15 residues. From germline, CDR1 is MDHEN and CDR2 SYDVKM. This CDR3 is CASSPYGTLNTEAFF. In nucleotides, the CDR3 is TGTGCCAGCAGTCCCTACGGGACACTGAACACTGAAGCTTTCTTT.

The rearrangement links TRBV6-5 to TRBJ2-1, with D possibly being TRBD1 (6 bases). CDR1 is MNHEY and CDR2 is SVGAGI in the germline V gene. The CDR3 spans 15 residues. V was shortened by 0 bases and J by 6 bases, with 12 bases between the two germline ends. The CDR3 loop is CASSYSKTGFNEQFF. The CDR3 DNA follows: TGTGCCAGCAGTTACTCCAAAACAGGGTTCAATGAGCAGTTCTTC.

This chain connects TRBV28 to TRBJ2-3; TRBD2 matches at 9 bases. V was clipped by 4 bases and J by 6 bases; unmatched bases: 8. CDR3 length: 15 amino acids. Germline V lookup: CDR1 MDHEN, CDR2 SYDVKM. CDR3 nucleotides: TGTGCCAGCAGTTCACCTCCGACTAGCGGTGATACGCAGTATTTT. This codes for CASSSPPTSGDTQYF.

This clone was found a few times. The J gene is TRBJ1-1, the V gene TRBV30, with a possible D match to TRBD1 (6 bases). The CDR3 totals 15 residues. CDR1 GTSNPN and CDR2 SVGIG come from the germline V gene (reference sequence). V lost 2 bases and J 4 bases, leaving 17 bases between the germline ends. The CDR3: CAWSLQGSRATEAFF. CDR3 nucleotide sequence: TGTGCCTGGAGTTTACAGGGATCTAGAGCCACTGAAGCTTTCTTT.

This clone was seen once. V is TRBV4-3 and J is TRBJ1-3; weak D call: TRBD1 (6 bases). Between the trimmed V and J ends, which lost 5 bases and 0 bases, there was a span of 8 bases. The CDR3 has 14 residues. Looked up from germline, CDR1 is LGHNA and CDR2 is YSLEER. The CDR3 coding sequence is TGCGCCAGCAGCAGGACAGCCTCTGGAAACACCATATATTTT. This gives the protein CASSRTASGNTIYF.

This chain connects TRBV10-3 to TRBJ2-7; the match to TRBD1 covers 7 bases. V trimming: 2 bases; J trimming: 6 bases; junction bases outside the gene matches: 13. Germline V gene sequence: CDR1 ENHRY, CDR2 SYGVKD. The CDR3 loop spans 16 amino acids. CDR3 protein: CAISEGEETGWSEQYF. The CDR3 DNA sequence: TGTGCCATCAGTGAGGGTGAGGAGACAGGGTGGTCCGAGCAGTACTTC.

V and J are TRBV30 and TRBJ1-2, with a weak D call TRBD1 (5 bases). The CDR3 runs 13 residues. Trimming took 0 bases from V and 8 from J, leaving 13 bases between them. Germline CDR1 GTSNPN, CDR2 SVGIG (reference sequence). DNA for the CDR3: TGTGCCTGGAGTGTAAACCTCCAGGGAGGCTACACCTTC. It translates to CAWSVNLQGGYTF.